The present T cell receptor (beta chain) was sequenced within a study of CD8+ T cells in alopecia areata. Looking at the study overall: Treatment comprised oral tofacitinib, 5 to 10 mg twice daily, in treated patients. Notes on the study in general: Many expanded lesional clones stayed in scalp and blood while on tofacitinib. Having one nonresponder leaves uncertain how baseline CD8+ expansion relates to response. Expanded CD8+ clones among the top 100, and scalp clonality, were significantly decreased by tofacitinib.

Isolated RNA was reverse transcribed into cDNA used as the sequencing template. Only in-frame clones appear in the TCRdb table, and some are missing; sequencing was by immunoSEQ multiplex PCR. This sample has roughly 100,000 clones, with about 44% found just once. About this clone itself: The antigen is unknown.

CDR3 length: 15 residues. CDR1 is GTSNPN, CDR2 SVGIG, per germline (reference sequence). The ends were cut back, 1 base at V and 8 bases at J, with 20 bases in the middle. The sample's treatment: oral pan-JAK inhibitor, 5-10 mg twice daily. Sample: CD8+ T cells sorted from blood, taken at week 24, from a patient treated with tofacitinib. The chain combines TRBV30 with TRBJ1-2; D is perhaps TRBD1 (6 bases). This receptor was identified in a human donor with alopecia areata. CDR3 protein: CAWSALREGGRGYTF. The DNA for the CDR3 is TGTGCCTGGAGTGCCCTTCGGGAAGGGGGTAGAGGCTACACCTTC.